The clone carrying this T cell receptor (beta chain) was found many times. Antigen unknown. The data originate from a study of T cells in Graves' hyperthyroidism and ophthalmopathy. As for the study in general: It was at initial diagnosis, before any treatment, that peripheral blood was collected. Findings of the study overall: From stable hyperthyroidism, ophthalmopathy was separated by a 13 V-J model. Blood samples included most of the expanded thyroid clonotypes exceeding 0.001.

V lost 1 base, J lost 6 bases, and 15 bases lay in between. The CDR3 is 15 amino acids. Using RNA transcripts as the source, TCR beta CDR3 regions were amplified. The study used the HTBI primer set for a first-round RT-PCR of the TCR CDR3. TCRdb redid the calling of the multiplex PCR reads with MiXCR, one entry per CDR3 protein. The data contain 250,000 to 350,000 distinct CDR3 sequences, about a sixth of them singletons. Exclusion followed for patients with uncontrolled infection, other autoimmune disease, pregnancy or lactation. The sequenced sample consisted of blood. The clonotype was recovered from a woman aged 55-69 years with Graves' ophthalmopathy. This chain joins TRBV12-3 or TRBV12-4 and TRBJ1-2; D remains unclear. The CDR3 reads CASSLVAGARNGYTF. The CDR3 DNA reads TGTGCCAGCAGTTTAGTGGCCGGAGCTCGAAATGGCTACACCTTC.